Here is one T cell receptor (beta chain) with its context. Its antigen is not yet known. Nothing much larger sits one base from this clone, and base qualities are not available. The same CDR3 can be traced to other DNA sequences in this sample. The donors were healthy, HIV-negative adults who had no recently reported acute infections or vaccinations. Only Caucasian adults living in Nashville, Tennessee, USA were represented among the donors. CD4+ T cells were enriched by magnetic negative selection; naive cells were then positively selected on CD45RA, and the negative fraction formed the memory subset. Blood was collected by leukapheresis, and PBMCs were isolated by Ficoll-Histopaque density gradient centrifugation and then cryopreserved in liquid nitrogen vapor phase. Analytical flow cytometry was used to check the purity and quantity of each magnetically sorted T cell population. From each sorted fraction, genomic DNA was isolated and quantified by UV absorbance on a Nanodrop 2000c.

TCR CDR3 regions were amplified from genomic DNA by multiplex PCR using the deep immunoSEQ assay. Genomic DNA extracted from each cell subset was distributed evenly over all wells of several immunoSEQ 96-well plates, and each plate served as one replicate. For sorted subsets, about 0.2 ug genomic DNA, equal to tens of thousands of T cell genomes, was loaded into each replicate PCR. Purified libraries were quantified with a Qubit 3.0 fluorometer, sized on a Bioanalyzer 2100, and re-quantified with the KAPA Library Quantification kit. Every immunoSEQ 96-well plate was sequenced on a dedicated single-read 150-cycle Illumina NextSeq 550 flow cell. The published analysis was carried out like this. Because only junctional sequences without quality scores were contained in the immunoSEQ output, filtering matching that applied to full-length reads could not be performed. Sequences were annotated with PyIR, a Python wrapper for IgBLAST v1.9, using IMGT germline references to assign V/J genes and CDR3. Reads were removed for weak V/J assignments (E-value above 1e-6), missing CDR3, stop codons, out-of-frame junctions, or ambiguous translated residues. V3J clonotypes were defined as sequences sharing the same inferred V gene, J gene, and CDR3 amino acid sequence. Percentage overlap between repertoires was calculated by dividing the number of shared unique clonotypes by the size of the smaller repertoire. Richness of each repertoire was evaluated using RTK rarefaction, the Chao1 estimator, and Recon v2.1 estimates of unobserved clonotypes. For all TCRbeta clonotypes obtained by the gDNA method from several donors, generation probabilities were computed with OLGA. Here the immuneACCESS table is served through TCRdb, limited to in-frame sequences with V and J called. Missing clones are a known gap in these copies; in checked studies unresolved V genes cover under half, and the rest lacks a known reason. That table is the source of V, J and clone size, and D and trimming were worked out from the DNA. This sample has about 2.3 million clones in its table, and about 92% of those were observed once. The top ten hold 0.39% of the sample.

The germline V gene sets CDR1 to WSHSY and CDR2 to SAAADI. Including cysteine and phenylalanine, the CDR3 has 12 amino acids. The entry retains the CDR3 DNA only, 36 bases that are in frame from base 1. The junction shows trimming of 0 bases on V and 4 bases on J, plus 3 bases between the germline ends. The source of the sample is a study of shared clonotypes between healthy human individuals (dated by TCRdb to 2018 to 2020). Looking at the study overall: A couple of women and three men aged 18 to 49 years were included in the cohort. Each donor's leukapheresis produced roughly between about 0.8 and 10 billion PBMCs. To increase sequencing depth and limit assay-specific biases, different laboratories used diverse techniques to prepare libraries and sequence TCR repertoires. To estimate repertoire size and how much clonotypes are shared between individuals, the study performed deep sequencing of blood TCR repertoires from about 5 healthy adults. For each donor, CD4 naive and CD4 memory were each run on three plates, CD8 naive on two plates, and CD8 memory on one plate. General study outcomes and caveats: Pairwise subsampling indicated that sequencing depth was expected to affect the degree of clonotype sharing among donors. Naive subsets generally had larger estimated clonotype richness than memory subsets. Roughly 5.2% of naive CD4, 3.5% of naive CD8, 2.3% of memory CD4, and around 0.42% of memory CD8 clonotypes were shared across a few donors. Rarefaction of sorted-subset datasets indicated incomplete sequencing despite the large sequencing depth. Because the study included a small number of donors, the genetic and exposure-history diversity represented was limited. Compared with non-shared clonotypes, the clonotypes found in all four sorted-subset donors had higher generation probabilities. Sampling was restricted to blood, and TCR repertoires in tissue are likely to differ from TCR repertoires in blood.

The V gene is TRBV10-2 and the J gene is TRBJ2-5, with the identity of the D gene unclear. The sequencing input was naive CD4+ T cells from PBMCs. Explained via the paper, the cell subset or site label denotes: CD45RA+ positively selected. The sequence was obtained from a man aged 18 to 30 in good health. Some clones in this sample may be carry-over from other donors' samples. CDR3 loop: CASSESGETQYF. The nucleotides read TGCGCCAGCAGTGAGTCCGGAGAGACCCAGTACTTC.